Listed below are T cell receptor beta chains from one sample, sequenced in a study of shared clonotypes between healthy human individuals. Data came from immunoSEQ multiplex PCR; TCRdb stores just in-frame clones and leaves some out. The repertoire has about 2.1 million clones, about 92% of them found once; the top ten carry approximately 1.7%. The sample was naive CD8+ T cells from PBMCs. The source is a man in his late teens or twenties in good health. Some clones in this sample may be carry-over from other donors' samples. Each CDR3 is given with its conserved first and last residue. The D gene is left open where the match is weak. Some rows mark clone size as missing; the rest say once, few, many or name a class of expanded clone.

j_call: TRBJ1-2
d_call: .
clone_size: .
v_call: TRBV7-9
cdr3_nt: TGTGCCAGCAGCTTAGCAGAAACAGCTTCCTATGGCTACACCTTC
cdr3_aa: CASSLAETASYGYTF

j_call: TRBJ1-4
d_call: .
clone_size: .
v_call: TRBV7-2
cdr3_nt: TGTGCCAGCAGCTTCCCCGGAGCTAATGAAAAACTGTTTTTT
cdr3_aa: CASSFPGANEKLFF

j_call: TRBJ2-2
d_call: .
clone_size: .
v_call: TRBV10-3
cdr3_nt: TGTGCCATCAGTGAGTTTTTAACCGGGGAGCTGTTTTTT
cdr3_aa: CAISEFLTGELFF

j_call: TRBJ2-2
d_call: .
clone_size: once
v_call: TRBV28
cdr3_nt: TGTGCCAGCAGCATAGCCGGGGAGCTGTTTTTT
cdr3_aa: CASSIAGELFF

j_call: TRBJ2-5
d_call: .
clone_size: .
v_call: TRBV5-4
cdr3_nt: TGTGCCAGCAGCTTTCTTAGCAACCAAGAGACCCAGTACTTC
cdr3_aa: CASSFLSNQETQYF

j_call: TRBJ2-2
d_call: .
clone_size: .
v_call: TRBV27
cdr3_nt: TGTGCCAGCAGTTTAAAGCGGAAGGGGTCCCCCGGGGAGCTGTTTTTT
cdr3_aa: CASSLKRKGSPGELFF

j_call: TRBJ2-7
d_call: .
clone_size: .
v_call: TRBV6-5
cdr3_nt: TGTGCCAGCAGTTACTACCGGGACCCCCGTAACGAGCAGTACTTC
cdr3_aa: CASSYYRDPRNEQYF

j_call: TRBJ1-4
d_call: TRBD1
clone_size: .
v_call: TRBV4-3
cdr3_nt: TGCGCCAGCAGCCACAACAGGGGGACTAATGAAAAACTGTTTTTT
cdr3_aa: CASSHNRGTNEKLFF

j_call: TRBJ2-5
d_call: TRBD2
clone_size: .
v_call: TRBV12-5
cdr3_nt: TGTGCTAGTGGCTATGGCCCTAGCGGGAAGCAAGAGACCCAGTACTTC
cdr3_aa: CASGYGPSGKQETQYF

j_call: TRBJ2-2
d_call: TRBD2
clone_size: .
v_call: TRBV28
cdr3_nt: TGTGCCAGCAGCTTACTAGCGGGAGTAGCCGGGGAGCTGTTTTTT
cdr3_aa: CASSLLAGVAGELFF

j_call: TRBJ2-7
d_call: .
clone_size: .
v_call: TRBV27
cdr3_nt: TGTGCCAGCAGTTTATCGGGAGAGGGTCCCGACGAGCAGTACTTC
cdr3_aa: CASSLSGEGPDEQYF

j_call: TRBJ2-5
d_call: .
clone_size: .
v_call: TRBV10-2
cdr3_nt: TGCGCCAGCAGGGACTTAGGACCGCGCCAAGAGACCCAGTACTTC
cdr3_aa: CASRDLGPRQETQYF

j_call: TRBJ2-7
d_call: TRBD2
clone_size: .
v_call: TRBV19
cdr3_nt: TGTGCCAGTAGTATCTACGGGACTAGCGGGAGGACCATCTACGAGCAGTACTTC
cdr3_aa: CASSIYGTSGRTIYEQYF

j_call: TRBJ1-2
d_call: .
clone_size: once
v_call: TRBV7-9
cdr3_nt: TGTGCCAGCAGCTTAGGAGCAGGGAACTATGGCTACACCTTC
cdr3_aa: CASSLGAGNYGYTF

j_call: TRBJ2-7
d_call: .
clone_size: .
v_call: TRBV7-8
cdr3_nt: TGTGCCAGCAGCTCAAAGTACGAGCAGTACTTC
cdr3_aa: CASSSKYEQYF

j_call: TRBJ2-7
d_call: TRBD2
clone_size: .
v_call: TRBV30
cdr3_nt: TGTGCCTGGAGTGGACTAGCGGGAGGGGGGCGGACCTACGAGCAGTACTTC
cdr3_aa: CAWSGLAGGGRTYEQYF

j_call: TRBJ2-7
d_call: TRBD1
clone_size: once
v_call: TRBV7-9
cdr3_nt: TGTGCCAGCAGCCCACTCGACAGGGGTTACGAGCAGTACTTC
cdr3_aa: CASSPLDRGYEQYF

j_call: TRBJ2-7
d_call: TRBD2
clone_size: .
v_call: TRBV9
cdr3_nt: TGTGCCAGCAGCCCCGGGGGGGTAGTCTACGAGCAGTACTTC
cdr3_aa: CASSPGGVVYEQYF

j_call: TRBJ2-2
d_call: .
clone_size: few
v_call: TRBV9
cdr3_nt: TGTGCCAGCAGCGTAGTGGCCGGGGAGCTGTTTTTT
cdr3_aa: CASSVVAGELFF

j_call: TRBJ2-5
d_call: .
clone_size: .
v_call: TRBV28
cdr3_nt: TGTGCCAGCAGTTTATTACTGGGGGGCCACCAAGAGACCCAGTACTTC
cdr3_aa: CASSLLLGGHQETQYF

j_call: TRBJ2-7
d_call: .
clone_size: .
v_call: TRBV6-1
cdr3_nt: TGTGCCAGCAGCGGCAGACAGGACTACGAGCAGTACTTC
cdr3_aa: CASSGRQDYEQYF

j_call: TRBJ2-1
d_call: .
clone_size: .
v_call: TRBV28
cdr3_nt: TGTGCCAGCGGGGGGACTTCCCGGGCCAATGAGCAGTTCTTC
cdr3_aa: CASGGTSRANEQFF

j_call: TRBJ2-3
d_call: TRBD2
clone_size: .
v_call: TRBV25-1
cdr3_nt: TGTGCCAGCAGTGAATGGGGAGGGCGCACAGATACGCAGTATTTT
cdr3_aa: CASSEWGGRTDTQYF

j_call: TRBJ2-2
d_call: TRBD2
clone_size: .
v_call: TRBV9
cdr3_nt: TGTGCCAGCAGCGTTAACCGACTAGCGGGGTCCACCGGGGAGCTGTTTTTT
cdr3_aa: CASSVNRLAGSTGELFF

j_call: TRBJ2-3
d_call: .
clone_size: .
v_call: TRBV27
cdr3_nt: TGTGCCAGCAGTTTATTATGGTGGGGAGATGAAGGGGATACGCAGTATTTT
cdr3_aa: CASSLLWWGDEGDTQYF

j_call: TRBJ2-7
d_call: TRBD1
clone_size: .
v_call: TRBV28
cdr3_nt: TGTGCCAGCAGTTTGGCAGGACAGGGTGCGCGGTACGAGCAGTACTTC
cdr3_aa: CASSLAGQGARYEQYF

j_call: TRBJ1-5
d_call: .
clone_size: .
v_call: TRBV28
cdr3_nt: TGTGCCAGCAGTTCGAATTGGGGCAATCAGCCCCAGCATTTT
cdr3_aa: CASSSNWGNQPQHF

j_call: TRBJ1-1
d_call: .
clone_size: .
v_call: TRBV14
cdr3_nt: TGTGCCAGCAGTCCCTTGGGGAGCACTGAAGCTTTCTTT
cdr3_aa: CASSPLGSTEAFF

j_call: TRBJ1-1
d_call: .
clone_size: .
v_call: TRBV27
cdr3_nt: TGTGCCAGCAGTTTATCCGGGGGGCCCACTGAAGCTTTCTTT
cdr3_aa: CASSLSGGPTEAFF

j_call: TRBJ2-7
d_call: TRBD1
clone_size: .
v_call: TRBV7-9
cdr3_nt: TGTGCCAGCAGCACAATGACAGGGTGGTACGAGCAGTACTTC
cdr3_aa: CASSTMTGWYEQYF

j_call: TRBJ2-1
d_call: .
clone_size: .
v_call: TRBV7-9
cdr3_nt: TGTGCCAGCAGCTTAACCAATGAGCAGTTCTTC
cdr3_aa: CASSLTNEQFF

j_call: TRBJ1-1
d_call: .
clone_size: .
v_call: TRBV11-2
cdr3_nt: TGTGCCAGCAGCTTAGCATGGGGGACCGTGAACACTGAAGCTTTCTTT
cdr3_aa: CASSLAWGTVNTEAFF

j_call: TRBJ2-7
d_call: .
clone_size: once
v_call: TRBV29-1
cdr3_nt: TGCAGCATCCGACCGGGGATCGACGAGCAGTACTTC
cdr3_aa: CSIRPGIDEQYF

j_call: TRBJ2-7
d_call: .
clone_size: .
v_call: TRBV27
cdr3_nt: TGTGCCAGCAGGGCCAGGGGGGACGAGCAGTACTTC
cdr3_aa: CASRARGDEQYF

j_call: TRBJ1-1
d_call: .
clone_size: once
v_call: TRBV5-6
cdr3_nt: TGTGCCAGCAGCTCCGGTTTTAACACTGAAGCTTTCTTT
cdr3_aa: CASSSGFNTEAFF

j_call: TRBJ1-5
d_call: .
clone_size: .
v_call: TRBV2
cdr3_nt: TGTGCCAGCAGGCAGACACTTAGCAATCAGCCCCAGCATTTT
cdr3_aa: CASRQTLSNQPQHF

j_call: TRBJ1-1
d_call: .
clone_size: .
v_call: TRBV11-2
cdr3_nt: TGTGCCAGCAGGGCCTGGGGGAACATGAACACTGAAGCTTTCTTT
cdr3_aa: CASRAWGNMNTEAFF

j_call: TRBJ1-1
d_call: TRBD1
clone_size: .
v_call: TRBV28
cdr3_nt: TGTGCCAGCAGTCTCAGGGGGGCCACTGAAGCTTTCTTT
cdr3_aa: CASSLRGATEAFF

j_call: TRBJ2-1
d_call: TRBD2
clone_size: .
v_call: TRBV9
cdr3_nt: TGTGCCAGCAACCCAGAGACTAGCGGGCCCTACAATGAGCAGTTCTTC
cdr3_aa: CASNPETSGPYNEQFF

j_call: TRBJ2-7
d_call: .
clone_size: .
v_call: TRBV28
cdr3_nt: TGTGCCAGCACCCAGAACTACGAGCAGTACTTC
cdr3_aa: CASTQNYEQYF

j_call: TRBJ1-5
d_call: .
clone_size: .
v_call: TRBV2
cdr3_nt: TGTGCCAGCAGTGGTCAGGATAGCAATCAGCCCCAGCATTTT
cdr3_aa: CASSGQDSNQPQHF

j_call: TRBJ2-3
d_call: TRBD2
clone_size: .
v_call: TRBV5-1
cdr3_nt: TGCGCCAGCAGCCTTTCTAGCGGGAGTGGGGATACGCAGTATTTT
cdr3_aa: CASSLSSGSGDTQYF

j_call: TRBJ2-3
d_call: TRBD1
clone_size: .
v_call: TRBV27
cdr3_nt: TGTGCCAGCAGTTCCGGGACAGGGGGGACAGATACGCAGTATTTT
cdr3_aa: CASSSGTGGTDTQYF

j_call: TRBJ2-7
d_call: .
clone_size: .
v_call: TRBV27
cdr3_nt: TGTGCCAGCGCCAAGGGGCGTAAGAACACCTACGAGCAGTACTTC
cdr3_aa: CASAKGRKNTYEQYF

j_call: TRBJ1-3
d_call: .
clone_size: .
v_call: TRBV11-2
cdr3_nt: TGTGCCAGCAGCTTAGCCCACAGACGCTCCTCTGGAAACACCATATATTTT
cdr3_aa: CASSLAHRRSSGNTIYF

j_call: TRBJ2-7
d_call: .
clone_size: .
v_call: TRBV29-1
cdr3_nt: TGCAGCGTTGGTTTAGCCCCCTACGAGCAGTACTTC
cdr3_aa: CSVGLAPYEQYF

j_call: TRBJ2-7
d_call: TRBD2
clone_size: .
v_call: TRBV19
cdr3_nt: TGTGCCAGTAGTGTTACTAGCGTTTACTACGAGCAGTACTTC
cdr3_aa: CASSVTSVYYEQYF

j_call: TRBJ1-1
d_call: TRBD1
clone_size: .
v_call: TRBV19
cdr3_nt: TGTGCCAGTAGTAGGACAGGGTATTTGCACACTGAAGCTTTCTTT
cdr3_aa: CASSRTGYLHTEAFF

j_call: TRBJ2-1
d_call: .
clone_size: .
v_call: TRBV29-1
cdr3_nt: TGCAGCGTTGCCCCCGGGGTCGGAGTACCAACCTACAATGAGCAGTTCTTC
cdr3_aa: CSVAPGVGVPTYNEQFF

j_call: TRBJ1-5
d_call: .
clone_size: .
v_call: TRBV4-2
cdr3_nt: TGTGCCAGCAGCCAAGAGACCCGGGGGAATCAGCCCCAGCATTTT
cdr3_aa: CASSQETRGNQPQHF

j_call: TRBJ2-7
d_call: TRBD1
clone_size: .
v_call: TRBV19
cdr3_nt: TGTGCCAGTAGTTCACAGGGGGCAGACGAGCAGTACTTC
cdr3_aa: CASSSQGADEQYF

j_call: TRBJ2-1
d_call: TRBD1
clone_size: .
v_call: TRBV9
cdr3_nt: TGTGCCAGCAGCGTTAACTACAGGGGGTACACTGAGCAGTTCTTC
cdr3_aa: CASSVNYRGYTEQFF

j_call: TRBJ2-1
d_call: .
clone_size: .
v_call: TRBV19
cdr3_nt: TGTGCCAGTAGTATAGGGTCCTCCTACAATGAGCAGTTCTTC
cdr3_aa: CASSIGSSYNEQFF

j_call: TRBJ2-7
d_call: .
clone_size: .
v_call: TRBV29-1
cdr3_nt: TGCAGCGTTGGGCCAAGCTACGAGCAGTACTTC
cdr3_aa: CSVGPSYEQYF